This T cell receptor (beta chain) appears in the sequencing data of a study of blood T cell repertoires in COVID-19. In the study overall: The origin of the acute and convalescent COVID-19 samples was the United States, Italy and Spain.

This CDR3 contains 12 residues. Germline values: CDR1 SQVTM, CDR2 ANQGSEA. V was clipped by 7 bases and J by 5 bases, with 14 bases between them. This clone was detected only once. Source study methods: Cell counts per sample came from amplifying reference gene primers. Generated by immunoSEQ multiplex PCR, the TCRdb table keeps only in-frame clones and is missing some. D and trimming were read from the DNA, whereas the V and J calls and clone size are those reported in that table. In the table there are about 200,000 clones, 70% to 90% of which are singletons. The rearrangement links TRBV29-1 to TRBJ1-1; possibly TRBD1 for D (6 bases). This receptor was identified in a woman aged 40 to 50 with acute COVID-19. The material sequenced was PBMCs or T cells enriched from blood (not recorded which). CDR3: CSAMTGWTEAFF. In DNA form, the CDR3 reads TGCAGCGCCATGACAGGTTGGACTGAAGCTTTCTTT.